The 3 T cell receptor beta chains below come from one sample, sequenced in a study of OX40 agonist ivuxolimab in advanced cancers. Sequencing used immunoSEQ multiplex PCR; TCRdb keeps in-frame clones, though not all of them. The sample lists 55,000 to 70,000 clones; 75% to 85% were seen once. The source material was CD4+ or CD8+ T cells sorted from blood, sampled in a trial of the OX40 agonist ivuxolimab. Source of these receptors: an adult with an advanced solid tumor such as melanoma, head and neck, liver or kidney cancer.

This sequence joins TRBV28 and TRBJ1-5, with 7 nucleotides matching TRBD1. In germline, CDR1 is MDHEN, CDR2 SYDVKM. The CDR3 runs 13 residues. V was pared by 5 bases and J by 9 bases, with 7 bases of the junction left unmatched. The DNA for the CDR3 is TGTGCCAGCAGTGGACAGGAGCTTGGGCCCCAGCATTTT. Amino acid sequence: CASSGQELGPQHF.

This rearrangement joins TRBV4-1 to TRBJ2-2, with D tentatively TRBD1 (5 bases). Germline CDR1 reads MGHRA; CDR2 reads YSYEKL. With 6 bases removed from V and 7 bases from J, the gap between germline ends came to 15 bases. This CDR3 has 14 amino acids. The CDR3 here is CASSHDRGGGELFF. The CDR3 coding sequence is TGCGCCAGCAGTCATGACAGAGGTGGCGGGGAGCTGTTTTTT.

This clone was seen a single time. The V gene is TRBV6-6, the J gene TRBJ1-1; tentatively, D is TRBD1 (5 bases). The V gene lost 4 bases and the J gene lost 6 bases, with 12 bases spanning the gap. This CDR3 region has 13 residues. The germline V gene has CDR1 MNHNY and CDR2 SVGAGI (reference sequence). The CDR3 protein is CASSSLGDAEAFF. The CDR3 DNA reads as TGTGCCAGCAGTTCCCTAGGGGACGCTGAAGCTTTCTTT.